Following are 16 T cell receptor beta chains from one sample sequenced in a study of pediatric ulcerative colitis. The repertoire was sequenced with immunoSEQ multiplex PCR; TCRdb's copy has only in-frame clones and lacks some. This table has around 68,000 clones, around 80% appearing once. The sequenced sample consisted of blood. The receptors were sampled from a boy younger than 18 with moderate ulcerative colitis.

The gene calls are TRBV7-2 and TRBJ2-2, with 15 bases matching TRBD2. The CDR3 covers 17 residues. Trimming cost V 4 bases and J 4 bases; bases outside gene matches: 4. From germline, CDR1 is SGHTA and CDR2 FQGNSA. The CDR3 nucleotides are TGTGCCAGCAGCTGGACTAGCGGGAGGGCCGGCACCGGGGAGCTGTTTTTT. It is translated as CASSWTSGRAGTGELFF.

V gene TRBV19 combines with J gene TRBJ1-2; 9 bases agree with TRBD1. Germline V gene lookup returns CDR1 LNHDA and CDR2 SQIVND (reference sequence). The CDR3 extends over 15 amino acids. Trimming at V came to 1 base and at J to 4 bases, leaving 4 bases not matched to a gene. The CDR3 reads CASSIGGQGSYGYTF. The CDR3 coding sequence is TGTGCCAGTAGTATAGGGGGACAGGGATCCTATGGCTACACCTTC.

The chain joins TRBV6-1 to TRBJ2-5; TRBD2 is a possible D gene (6 bases). Germline assignment: CDR1 MNHNS and CDR2 SASEGT. CDR3 size: 15 residues. Trimming left V 2 bases short and J 2 bases short, with 12 bases between. The CDR3 loop is CASSENGGWQETQYF. The CDR3 nucleotides are TGTGCCAGCAGTGAAAATGGGGGGTGGCAAGAGACCCAGTACTTC.

This sequence joins TRBV5-1 and TRBJ2-7; 7 nucleotides match TRBD1. The length of the CDR3 is 14 residues. The junction had 11 bases not matched to a gene; V was cut back by 5 bases and J by 6 bases. In germline, CDR1 is SGHRS, CDR2 YFSETQ. CDR3 loop: CASSREQTGVEQYF. DNA of the CDR3: TGCGCCAGCAGTCGCGAACAAACAGGGGTCGAGCAGTACTTC.

The rearrangement links TRBV9 to TRBJ1-1; no clear D. Germline V gives CDR1 SGDLS, CDR2 YYNGEE. V dropped 1 base and J dropped 1 base, with 8 bases sitting between them. CDR3 size: 14 residues. The CDR3 loop is CASSVKTANTEAFF. The DNA of the CDR3 is TGTGCCAGCAGCGTAAAGACTGCGAACACTGAAGCTTTCTTT.

Only one count was recorded for this clone. This rearrangement joins TRBV30 to TRBJ2-7; 7 positions match TRBD1. The CDR3 spans 12 residues. The V gene's germline CDR1 is GTSNPN and CDR2 SVGIG (reference sequence). V lost 6 bases to trimming and J lost 2 bases; unmatched junction nucleotides: 4. The CDR3 loop is CACWDSPYEQYF. The DNA of the CDR3 is TGTGCCTGTTGGGACAGTCCCTACGAGCAGTACTTC. Full variable domain (missing parts from reference TRBV30 and TRBJ2-7): SQTIHQWPATLVQPVGSPLSLECTVEGTSNPNLYWYRQAAGRGLQLLFYSVGIGQISSEVPQNLSASRPQDRQFILSSKKLLLSDSGFYLCACWDSPYEQYFGPGTRLTVT.

This sequence joins TRBV7-2 and TRBJ2-3; TRBD2 matches 8 bases. V lost 5 bases, J lost 4 bases, and 11 bases stayed unmatched. The CDR3 runs to 16 residues. Germline V lookup: CDR1 SGHTA, CDR2 FQGNSA. The CDR3 DNA is TGTGCCAGCAGCCGCCGGACTAGCTTGGTCGCAGATACGCAGTATTTT. This codes for CASSRRTSLVADTQYF.

Here the CDR3 DNA reads TGCGCCAGCAGCTTCATGACTAGCGGGGAGTTCTACGAGCAGTACTTC. Encoded protein: CASSFMTSGEFYEQYF. The rearrangement joins TRBV5-1 to TRBJ2-7; 11 positions match TRBD2. J gave up 3 bases and V 2 bases, and 7 bases lay outside the gene matches. In germline, CDR1 is SGHRS, CDR2 YFSETQ. There are 16 residues in the CDR3.

The chain uses TRBV27 and TRBJ2-4; D not resolved. Trimming took 0 bases from V and 0 from J, leaving 9 bases between them. This CDR3 has 16 amino acids. Per the germline V gene, CDR1 is MNHEY and CDR2 is SMNVEV (reference sequence). The CDR3 spells CASSLSGGIAKNIQYF. CDR3 in DNA: TGTGCCAGCAGTTTATCGGGCGGTATAGCCAAAAACATTCAGTACTTC.

This clone was recorded only once. The rearrangement uses TRBV5-4 and TRBJ2-1, with D maybe TRBD2 (5 bases). The V and J ends lost 4 bases and 8 bases respectively, with 19 bases between them. CDR3 size: 15 residues. Germline V lookup: CDR1 SGHNT, CDR2 YYREEE (reference sequence). The CDR3 sequence is CASSVSSFSGDEQFF. The CDR3 nucleotides read TGTGCCAGCAGCGTTTCTAGCTTCTCCGGGGATGAGCAGTTCTTC.

This clone was counted once. The genes are TRBV4-1 and TRBJ1-1; possible D gene TRBD1, 5 bases. CDR3 size: 16 residues. V lost 5 bases and J lost 1, with 17 bases in between. The V gene's germline CDR1 is MGHRA and CDR2 YSYEKL. The CDR3 nucleotides read TGCGCCAGCAGCTCGCGCGGCCAGGGTAAGAACACTGAAGCTTTCTTT. This translates into CASSSRGQGKNTEAFF.

The CDR3 DNA reads TGTGCCAGCAGCTTAGCGGGATCCTACAATGAGCAGTTCTTC. This sequence encodes CASSLAGSYNEQFF. The chain employs TRBV11-3 and TRBJ2-1; TRBD2 is a possible D gene (5 bases). Germline loops: CDR1 SGHNT, CDR2 YENEEA. CDR3 length: 14 amino acids. The germline V and J ends were trimmed by 1 base and 1 base, with 5 bases remaining between them.

Only a few counts were recorded for this clone. The chain recombines TRBV11-2 with TRBJ1-2, with 8 bases identical to TRBD1. The CDR3 loop spans 13 amino acids. V shed 5 bases and J 6 bases; nucleotides not matched to a gene: 5. The germline V gene encodes CDR1 SGHAT and CDR2 FQNNGV. The CDR3, as DNA: TGTGCCAGCAGCACTTGGACAGGGAATGGCTACACCTTC. Translation: CASSTWTGNGYTF.

This clone was observed a few times. This chain connects TRBV5-5 to TRBJ2-6; possibly TRBD1 for D (6 bases). V lost 4 bases and J lost 4, with 12 bases in between. This CDR3 spans 15 amino acids. Germline CDR1 reads SGHKS; CDR2 reads YYEKEE (reference sequence). CDR3 in amino acids: CASSPQGTGANVLTF. In nucleotides, the CDR3 is TGTGCCAGCAGCCCACAGGGAACCGGGGCCAACGTCCTGACTTTC.

The chain has TRBV18 and TRBJ2-1; unclear D gene. Trimming shortened V by 3 bases and J by 0 bases, and 9 bases separated the two germline ends. The CDR3 has 15 amino acids. Germline CDR1 is KGHSH and CDR2 is LQKENI. The CDR3 loop is CASSPTESSYNEQFF. Written as DNA, the CDR3 is TGTGCCAGCTCACCTACCGAAAGCTCCTACAATGAGCAGTTCTTC. The whole variable domain, filled in from reference TRBV18 and TRBJ2-1, reads NAGVMQNPRHLVRRRGQEARLRCSPMKGHSHVYWYRQLPEEGLKFMVYLQKENIIDESGMPKERFSAEFPKEGPSILRIQQVVRGDSAAYFCASSPTESSYNEQFFGPGTRLTVL.

The chain joins TRBV11-2 to TRBJ1-2; TRBD1 matches 7 bases. The CDR3 consists of 16 residues. J lost 2 bases, V lost 1 base, and 7 bases had no gene match. Germline lookup yields CDR1 SGHAT and CDR2 FQNNGV. In nucleotides, the CDR3 is TGTGCCAGCAGCTTAGGTCCGGGACAGCCAAACTATGGCTACACCTTC. Translation gives CASSLGPGQPNYGYTF.